The 5 T cell receptor beta chains listed next were all sequenced from one sample in a study of regulatory T cells in long-lasting Graves disease. In building TCR beta libraries, iRepertoire HTBI primers were used together with Arm-PCR of CDR3 regions. TCRdb reprocessed the multiplex PCR reads with MiXCR, giving one entry per CDR3 protein. The sample carries 400,000 to 500,000 distinct CDR3 sequences, around 14% recorded once. Time point given: newly diagnosed GD, antithyroid drugs for less than 3 months. The TCR library was made from RNA that had been extracted from PBMCs in TRIzol. These data were likewise used in another study, on T cells in Graves' hyperthyroidism and ophthalmopathy.

The starting material was peripheral blood mononuclear cells (PBMCs), obtained at new diagnosis, from a patient treated with antithyroid drugs. These receptors were collected from a woman aged 25 to 39 with Graves disease.

This clonotype was seen more than once but under ten times. A much bigger clone sits one base away, suggesting this may be a read error. The chain is built from TRBV12-3 or TRBV12-4 and TRBJ2-1; TRBD1 agrees at 10 bases. This CDR3 has 15 residues. The CDR3 DNA reads as TGTGCCGGCAGTTTCGGGACAGGGGAGAAAAATGAGCAGTTCTTC. It translates to CAGSFGTGEKNEQFF.

This clonotype was observed at least ten times. This chain links TRBV12-3 or TRBV12-4 with TRBJ1-5; possibly TRBD1 for D (6 bases). With 6 bases removed from V and 2 bases from J, the gap between germline ends came to 14 bases. This CDR3 contains 15 residues. The DNA for the CDR3 is TGTGCCAGCAGCCCGGCAGGGGTAGGCAATCAGCCCCAGCATTTT. This sequence encodes CASSPAGVGNQPQHF.

This clonotype has a count of ten or more. The chain employs TRBV6-2 or TRBV6-3 and TRBJ2-7; the D gene is possibly TRBD1 (6 bases). The CDR3 covers 14 residues. Germline V lookup: CDR1 MNHEY, CDR2 SVGEGT. Trimming cost V 2 bases and J 3 bases, with 11 bases left between them. CDR3 amino acids: CASSYGNRVYEQYF. In DNA form, the CDR3 reads TGTGCCAGCAGTTACGGCAACAGGGTCTACGAGCAGTACTTC.

A word on this clonotype: A single base is all that separates this from a far larger clone, so a read error is likely. The chain has TRBV30 and TRBJ2-1; TRBD1 might be the D (5 bases). The V end lost 0 bases, the J end lost 10 bases, and 13 bases lay between the germline ends. This CDR3 comprises 13 residues. The V gene's germline CDR1 is GTSNPN and CDR2 SVGIG (reference sequence). CDR3 nucleotides: TGTGCCTGGAGTGTGGGGCTTATTGACGAGCAGTTCTTC. Encoded protein: CAWSVGLIDEQFF.

This clonotype was counted ten times or more. This chain joins TRBV3-1 and TRBJ1-5; 7 nucleotides agree with TRBD1. V lost 2 bases to trimming and J lost 2 bases; unmatched junction nucleotides: 6. The CDR3 covers 16 residues. Germline V gene data show CDR1 as LGHDT and CDR2 as YNNKEL (reference sequence). CDR3 nucleotide sequence: TGTGCCAGCAGCCAAACAGGGGAATTTGGCAATCAGCCCCAGCATTTT. This codes for CASSQTGEFGNQPQHF.